The 14 T cell receptor beta chains given below trace back to one sample, sequenced in a study of blood T cell repertoires in COVID-19. TCRdb's table, derived via immunoSEQ multiplex PCR, lists solely in-frame clones and lacks some. The table has 270,000 or so clones, approximately 91% seen once. The sequencing input was peripheral blood. Receptor source: a woman in her thirties or forties who had recovered from COVID-19.

V gene TRBV11-2 combines with J gene TRBJ2-3; D may be TRBD2 (5 bases). The length of the CDR3 is 13 residues. Germline V gives CDR1 SGHAT, CDR2 FQNNGV. Trimming cost V 4 bases and J 2 bases, with 7 bases left between them. CDR3 protein: CASSSTTTDTQYF. The CDR3 nucleotides read TGTGCCAGCAGCTCGACTACCACAGATACGCAGTATTTT.

The rearrangement uses TRBV4-1 and TRBJ1-5, with D uncertain. Germline V gene sequence: CDR1 MGHRA, CDR2 YSYEKL. The CDR3 consists of 14 residues. The V and J ends lost 4 bases and 4 bases respectively, with 11 bases between them. This chain's CDR3 is CASSPSEGNQPQHF. CDR3 DNA: TGCGCCAGCAGCCCGAGCGAGGGTAATCAGCCCCAGCATTTT.

V is TRBV5-4 and J is TRBJ1-2; TRBD1 matches at 10 bases. CDR1 is SGHNT, CDR2 YYREEE, per germline (reference sequence). The length of the CDR3 is 15 residues. The junction had 12 bases not matched to a gene; V was cut back by 5 bases and J by 8 bases. CDR3 in DNA: TGTGCCAGCAGATCAGACCGACAGGGGGCAGGGGGCTACACCTTC. Its protein is CASRSDRQGAGGYTF.

The J gene is TRBJ2-1, the V gene TRBV5-1, with TRBD2 matching 8 bases. Trimming cost V 4 bases and J 7 bases; bases outside gene matches: 7. Per germline, CDR1 SGHRS and CDR2 YFSETQ. The CDR3 length is 14 residues. The CDR3 sequence: CASSQSGRGNEQFF. The CDR3 bases are TGCGCCAGCAGCCAGAGCGGGAGAGGGAATGAGCAGTTCTTC. The full variable domain, its missing parts supplied by reference TRBV5-1 and TRBJ2-1, is KAGVTQTPRYLIKTRGQQVTLSCSPISGHRSVSWYQQTPGQGLQFLFEYFSETQRNKGNFPGRFSGRQFSNSRSEMNVSTLELGDSALYLCASSQSGRGNEQFFGPGTRLTVL.

The chain joins TRBV7-9 to TRBJ2-1; no definite D call. Germline V gene lookup returns CDR1 SEHNR and CDR2 FQNEAQ (reference sequence). The CDR3 length is 12 residues. V was shortened by 5 bases and J by 9 bases, with 11 bases between the two germline ends. CDR3 sequence (DNA): TGTGCCAGCAGCCTAAAAAGGAGTGAGCAGTTCTTC. Translated, it gives CASSLKRSEQFF.

This chain connects TRBV6-1 to TRBJ1-5; D not certain. Germline assignment: CDR1 MNHNS and CDR2 SASEGT. The V end was cut by 3 bases, the J end by 2 bases, with 17 bases between. This CDR3 contains 17 residues. The CDR3: CASSEAPRGVGNQPQHF. The CDR3 DNA sequence: TGTGCCAGCAGTGAGGCTCCCCGGGGTGTAGGCAATCAGCCCCAGCATTTT.

The chain employs TRBV28 and TRBJ1-4, with 8 bases matching TRBD1. Germline loops: CDR1 MDHEN, CDR2 SYDVKM. J was trimmed by 3 bases and V by 4 bases; bases with no gene match: 4. The CDR3 is 15 amino acids. CDR3 nucleotides: TGTGCCAGCAGTTCCCAGGGGGCTGCTAATGAAAAACTGTTTTTT. Its protein is CASSSQGAANEKLFF.

The chain has TRBV30 and TRBJ1-4; unclear D gene. Trimming removed 3 bases from V and 7 bases from J, with 12 bases in between. The CDR3 contains 13 residues. Germline V gene data show CDR1 as GTSNPN and CDR2 as SVGIG (reference sequence). The CDR3 sequence: CAWSRLPGEKLFF. The CDR3 DNA sequence: TGTGCCTGGAGCCGACTTCCGGGTGAAAAACTGTTTTTT.

This clone occurred once. V and J are TRBV10-3 and TRBJ2-1, with 7 bases aligning to TRBD1. The CDR3 loop spans 16 amino acids. J gave up 3 bases and V 6 bases, and 11 bases lay outside the gene matches. Germline V CDR1 and CDR2: ENHRY, SYGVKD. CDR3 amino acids: CAIRSPGQTHYNEQFF. Here the CDR3 DNA reads TGTGCCATCAGATCACCGGGACAGACCCACTACAATGAGCAGTTCTTC.

Only a few counts were recorded for this clone. J is TRBJ1-1 and V is TRBV6-5; D might be TRBD1 (5 bases). The CDR3 length is 15 residues. CDR1 is MNHEY, CDR2 SVGAGI, per germline. Trimming left V 0 bases short and J 8 bases short, with 16 bases between. CDR3: CASSYSAWGEHEAFF. In DNA, the CDR3 is TGTGCCAGCAGTTACTCGGCTTGGGGGGAGCACGAAGCTTTCTTT.

V is TRBV19 and J is TRBJ2-7; the match to TRBD2 covers 9 bases. This CDR3 has 15 residues. V was pared by 4 bases and J by 2 bases, with 6 bases of the junction left unmatched. CDR1 and CDR2 (germline): LNHDA, SQIVND (reference sequence). Written as DNA, the CDR3 is TGTGCCAGTAGTACCCACTTAGCGGGGGCCTACGAGCAGTACTTC. It codes for CASSTHLAGAYEQYF.

This chain uses TRBV9 with TRBJ2-7; 8 bases map to TRBD2. The V gene's germline CDR1 is SGDLS and CDR2 YYNGEE. The trim removed 3 bases at V and 2 bases at J, leaving 7 bases unmatched. The CDR3 has 15 residues. The CDR3 spells CASSATSGSAYEQYF. As DNA, the CDR3 is TGTGCCAGCAGCGCCACTAGCGGTAGTGCCTACGAGCAGTACTTC.

CDR3 in amino acids: CASSWTGEDQYF. The CDR3 DNA follows: TGCGCCAGCAGCTGGACAGGGGAGGACCAGTACTTC. V usage is TRBV5-1 and J usage is TRBJ2-5; 9 bases are a match to TRBD1. V shed 3 bases and J 10 bases; nucleotides not matched to a gene: 4. This CDR3 region has 12 residues. Germline loops: CDR1 SGHRS, CDR2 YFSETQ. Drawing the rest from reference TRBV5-1 and TRBJ2-5, the complete variable domain is KAGVTQTPRYLIKTRGQQVTLSCSPISGHRSVSWYQQTPGQGLQFLFEYFSETQRNKGNFPGRFSGRQFSNSRSEMNVSTLELGDSALYLCASSWTGEDQYFGPGTRLLVL.

The chain couples TRBV2 to TRBJ1-5; unclear D gene. V lost 4 bases to trimming and J lost 2 bases, with 9 bases between them. CDR3 length: 14 residues. The V gene's germline CDR1 is SNHLY and CDR2 FYNNEI. The CDR3 sequence is CASSVAVGNQPQHF. CDR3 sequence (DNA): TGTGCCAGCAGTGTCGCAGTGGGCAATCAGCCCCAGCATTTT.